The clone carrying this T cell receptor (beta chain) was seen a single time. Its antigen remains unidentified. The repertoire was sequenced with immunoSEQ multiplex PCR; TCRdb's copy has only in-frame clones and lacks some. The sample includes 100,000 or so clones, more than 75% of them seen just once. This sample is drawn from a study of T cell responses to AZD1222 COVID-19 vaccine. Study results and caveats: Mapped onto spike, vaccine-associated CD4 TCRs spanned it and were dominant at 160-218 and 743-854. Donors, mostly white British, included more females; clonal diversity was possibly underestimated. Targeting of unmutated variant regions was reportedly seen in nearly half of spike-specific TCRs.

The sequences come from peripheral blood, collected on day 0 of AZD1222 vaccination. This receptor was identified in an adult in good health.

CDR3 loop: CASSLSSGGASTDTQYF. The CDR3 DNA sequence: TGTGCCAGCAGCTTAAGTTCTGGGGGGGCTAGCACAGATACGCAGTATTTT. The chain carries TRBV11-3 and TRBJ2-3; weak D call: TRBD2 (7 bases). Trimming removed 2 bases from V and 0 bases from J, with 15 bases in between. This CDR3 has 17 amino acids. The germline gives CDR1 SGHNT, CDR2 YENEEA. Full variable domain (missing parts from reference TRBV11-3 and TRBJ2-3): EAGVVQSPRYKIIEKKQPVAFWCNPISGHNTLYWYLQNLGQGPELLIRYENEEAVDDSQLPKDRFSAERLKGVDSTLKIQPAELGDSAVYLCASSLSSGGASTDTQYFGPGTRLTVL.